This passage covers 25 T cell receptor beta chains from one sample sequenced in a study of blood T cells in healthy people across ages. Through a sample-barcoded 5' primer and a J-beta primer mix, a second PCR was run for 7 to 11 cycles. TCRdb reprocessed the 5' RACE reads with MiXCR, giving one entry per CDR3 protein. In the table there are just under 750,000 distinct CDR3 sequences, approximately 21% of which are singletons. The specimen sequenced was blood. The receptors derive from a man between 70 and 80 years old in good health.

V gene TRBV6-2 or TRBV6-3 combines with J gene TRBJ1-1, with D perhaps TRBD1 (5 bases). Germline V lookup: CDR1 MNHEY, CDR2 SVGEGT. Trimming cost V 5 bases and J 3 bases, with 10 bases left between them. This CDR3 region has 13 residues. Written as DNA, the CDR3 is TGTGCCAGCAGTAGGGGAATATACACTGAAGCTTTCTTT. As protein: CASSRGIYTEAFF.

A few counts support this clonotype. V usage is TRBV18 and J usage is TRBJ2-5; 7 bases match TRBD2. Trimming took 0 bases from V and 6 from J; bases not matched to a gene: 4. The CDR3 totals 14 residues. Germline CDR1 KGHSH, CDR2 LQKENI. The CDR3: CASSPPPAGQTQYF. The CDR3 nucleotides read TGTGCCAGCTCACCACCGCCAGCGGGACAGACCCAGTACTTC.

This chain links TRBV3-1 with TRBJ1-1; no definite D call. The V gene lost 1 base and the J gene lost 3 bases, with 9 bases spanning the gap. Germline loops: CDR1 LGHDT, CDR2 YNNKEL (reference sequence). The CDR3 extends over 14 amino acids. CDR3 sequence reads: CASSQVNSDTEAFF. CDR3 nucleotide sequence: TGTGCCAGCAGCCAAGTGAACTCGGACACTGAAGCTTTCTTT. Looking up the rest from reference TRBV3-1 and TRBJ1-1 gives the full variable domain: DTAVSQTPKYLVTQMGNDKSIKCEQNLGHDTMYWYKQDSKKFLKIMFSYNNKELIINETVPNRFSPKSPDKAHLNLHINSLELGDSAVYFCASSQVNSDTEAFFGQGTRLTVV.

V is TRBV9 and J is TRBJ2-2, with 7 bases that match TRBD1. The CDR3 runs 15 residues. J lost 8 bases, V lost 4 bases, and 11 bases had no gene match. From germline, CDR1 is SGDLS and CDR2 YYNGEE. The CDR3, as DNA: TGTGCCAGCAGCACAGGGGTGACACCCAGGGGGGAGCTGTTTTTT. Protein product: CASSTGVTPRGELFF.

This chain connects TRBV28 to TRBJ2-5, with 8 nucleotides matching TRBD1. The J call is uncertain, as TRBJ2-7 better fits the DNA end. The length of the CDR3 is 14 residues. Looked up from germline, CDR1 is MDHEN and CDR2 is SYDVKM. The CDR3 nucleotides read TGTGCCAGCAGGCCGGGACAGGTCACGGGCGAGCAGTACTTC. Encoded protein: CASRPGQVTGEQYF.

The chain employs TRBV2 and TRBJ1-2; the D gene is possibly TRBD1 (5 bases). The CDR3 covers 16 residues. The V gene lost 2 bases and the J gene lost 13 bases, with 26 bases spanning the gap. Germline V lookup: CDR1 SNHLY, CDR2 FYNNEI. The CDR3 spells CASSEYSIRDGRLGTF. The CDR3 DNA is TGTGCCAGCAGTGAATATTCTATTAGGGACGGACGGCTTGGCACCTTC.

This clonotype was seen a few times. The chain carries TRBV9 and TRBJ2-3, with D maybe TRBD2 (5 bases). The ends were cut back, 4 bases at V and 2 bases at J, with 17 bases in the middle. Germline values: CDR1 SGDLS, CDR2 YYNGEE. This CDR3 is 16 amino acids long. Written as DNA, the CDR3 is TGTGCCAGCAGCCCCAGCGGCGGTTTTTCCACAGATACGCAGTATTTT. Encoded protein: CASSPSGGFSTDTQYF.

The chain links TRBV18 to TRBJ2-1; 11 bases align to TRBD2. Germline lookup yields CDR1 KGHSH and CDR2 LQKENI. V gave up 6 bases and J gave up 5 bases; unmatched junction bases: 9. The CDR3 spans 16 residues. In DNA, the CDR3 is TGTGCCAGCTCCCTTCCGGGACTAGCGGCAAACAATGAGCAGTTCTTC. This codes for CASSLPGLAANNEQFF.

J is TRBJ2-7 and V is TRBV20-1; 7 bases fit TRBD1. Per the germline V gene, CDR1 is DFQATT and CDR2 is SNEGSKA (reference sequence). The CDR3 covers 16 residues. Unmatched junction bases numbered 12, after V lost 0 bases and J lost 4 bases. Written as DNA, the CDR3 is TGCAGTGCTAGAGATCAGCTAAGACAGGGAGAGTACGAGCAGTACTTC. It encodes CSARDQLRQGEYEQYF.

This clonotype was observed a handful of times. The CDR3 region is CASSLGVTRATEAFF. CDR3 in DNA: TGTGCCAGCAGTTTAGGGGTCACGAGGGCCACTGAAGCTTTCTTT. J is TRBJ1-1 and V is TRBV12-3 or TRBV12-4, with no clear D. This CDR3 spans 15 amino acids. Trimming took off 1 base at V and 4 bases at J, with 13 bases between the two ends.

The chain links TRBV15 to TRBJ2-7; 7 bases agree with TRBD1. CDR1 is LNHNV and CDR2 is YYDKDF in the germline V gene (reference sequence). J was trimmed by 2 bases and V by 1 base; bases with no gene match: 11. CDR3 size: 17 residues. CDR3 loop: CATSRGFLVGGTYEQYF. The CDR3 bases are TGTGCCACCAGCAGAGGTTTTTTGGTAGGGGGCACCTACGAGCAGTACTTC.

This chain's CDR3 is CAIRGTGTSHGYTF. In nucleotides, the CDR3 is TGTGCCATCAGAGGCACCGGGACTTCTCATGGCTACACCTTC. The chain carries TRBV10-3 and TRBJ1-2; tentative D call: TRBD1 (5 bases). Germline lookup yields CDR1 ENHRY and CDR2 SYGVKD. The CDR3 consists of 14 residues. V lost 6 bases, J lost 6 bases, and 17 bases lay in between.

The gene calls are TRBV12-3 or TRBV12-4 and TRBJ1-5; D unresolved. The CDR3 runs to 14 residues. The germline V and J ends were trimmed by 6 bases and 2 bases, with 11 bases remaining between them. CDR3 in amino acids: CASSLAYRNQPQHF. The CDR3 DNA is TGTGCCAGCAGCCTAGCCTACCGCAATCAGCCCCAGCATTTT.

CDR3 region: CASSLLGKNDGYTF. In DNA form, the CDR3 reads TGTGCCAGCAGCTTATTGGGGAAGAACGATGGCTACACCTTC. This sequence joins TRBV7-9 and TRBJ1-2; no reliable D call. Trimming took off 2 bases at V and 6 bases at J, with 13 bases between the two ends. The CDR3 loop spans 14 amino acids. Germline V gene data show CDR1 as SEHNR and CDR2 as FQNEAQ (reference sequence).

The rearrangement joins TRBV7-2 to TRBJ2-5; 11 nucleotides line up with TRBD2. The J call may be in error: the DNA end matches TRBJ2-1 better. The CDR3 is made up of 16 amino acids. The V gene's germline CDR1 is SGHTA and CDR2 FQGNSA. CDR3 sequence: CASSLAHLAGGNEQFF. The CDR3 nucleotides are TGTGCCAGCAGCTTAGCCCATCTAGCGGGAGGTAATGAGCAGTTCTTC.

The chain recombines TRBV28 with TRBJ1-1; a possible D gene is TRBD1 (6 bases). This CDR3 spans 15 amino acids. CDR1 MDHEN and CDR2 SYDVKM come from the germline V gene. The V and J ends lost 5 bases and 5 bases respectively, with 18 bases between them. The CDR3 loop reads CASSVQQGRGTEAFF. The CDR3, as DNA: TGTGCCAGCAGTGTCCAACAGGGTCGGGGAACTGAAGCTTTCTTT.

The chain employs TRBV10-3 and TRBJ2-1, with 9 bases matching TRBD1. Trimming at V came to 6 bases and at J to 5 bases, leaving 8 bases not matched to a gene. The CDR3 consists of 15 residues. Germline V gives CDR1 ENHRY, CDR2 SYGVKD. This CDR3 reads CAISPDRGNHNEQFF. The CDR3 DNA follows: TGTGCCATCAGCCCCGACAGGGGGAATCACAATGAGCAGTTCTTC.

The V call is TRBV4-2, the J call TRBJ2-1; 7 bases fit TRBD2. The length of the CDR3 is 16 residues. Trimming cost V 4 bases and J 2 bases; bases outside gene matches: 8. In germline, CDR1 is LGHNA, CDR2 YNFKEQ. As DNA, the CDR3 is TGTGCCAGCAGCCCCGGAGCGGGGCCAACCTACAATGAGCAGTTCTTC. This sequence encodes CASSPGAGPTYNEQFF.

There are a few counts of this clonotype. The rearrangement joins TRBV6-1 to TRBJ2-5, with D unclear. The germline V gene has CDR1 MNHNS and CDR2 SASEGT. The length of the CDR3 is 14 residues. Trimming cost V 2 bases and J 1 base, with 8 bases left between them. The CDR3 DNA reads as TGTGCCAGCAGTGAACGCGTGCCCCAAGAGACCCAGTACTTC. It codes for CASSERVPQETQYF.

This clonotype showed up just a few times. J is TRBJ2-1 and V is TRBV9, with 9 bases fitting TRBD1. Germline V gene data show CDR1 as SGDLS and CDR2 as YYNGEE. This CDR3 region has 18 residues. J was trimmed by 6 bases and V by 0 bases; bases with no gene match: 13. The CDR3 spells CASSVDFTGQGASNEQFF. The CDR3 DNA reads as TGTGCCAGCAGCGTAGATTTCACGGGACAGGGAGCCAGCAATGAGCAGTTCTTC.

The CDR3 region has the DNA TGTGCCAGCAGTTACTCGGACAGGGGAGGGGAGACCCAGTACTTC. This codes for CASSYSDRGGETQYF. The chain employs TRBV6-5 and TRBJ2-5, with 9 bases that match TRBD1. V dropped 0 bases and J dropped 5; count of bases not matched to a gene: 4. The CDR3 contains 15 residues. In germline, CDR1 is MNHEY, CDR2 SVGAGI.

This clonotype has more than one count but fewer than ten. The chain links TRBV28 to TRBJ2-5; 7 bases are shared with TRBD1. The J call may not be correct, given that the DNA end is closer to TRBJ2-7. The CDR3 is 18 residues long. The germline V gene encodes CDR1 MDHEN and CDR2 SYDVKM. The CDR3 loop is CASSDLWKRQGNLYEQYF. For the CDR3, the DNA is TGTGCCAGCAGTGATCTATGGAAAAGACAGGGCAACTTATACGAGCAGTACTTC.

The chain has TRBV12-3 or TRBV12-4 and TRBJ1-2; D might be TRBD1 (5 bases). The length of the CDR3 is 12 residues. The V end was cut by 4 bases, the J end by 8 bases, with 11 bases between. The CDR3 sequence is CASSYQGRGYTF. CDR3 DNA sequence: TGTGCCAGCAGTTACCAGGGACGAGGCTACACCTTC.

This clonotype was seen a few times. V and J are TRBV28 and TRBJ2-1; 8 bases agree with TRBD2. J gave up 7 bases and V 4 bases, and 6 bases lay outside the gene matches. Germline V gene lookup returns CDR1 MDHEN and CDR2 SYDVKM. The CDR3 consists of 14 residues. The CDR3 here is CASSSQREWNEQFF. DNA for the CDR3: TGTGCCAGCAGTTCGCAGCGGGAGTGGAATGAGCAGTTCTTC.

This clonotype was seen more than once but under ten times. This sequence joins TRBV20-1 and TRBJ2-1, with 11 bases matching TRBD2. CDR3 size: 13 residues. V lost 5 bases, J lost 5 bases, and 2 bases stayed unmatched. The germline CDR1 and CDR2 sequences are DFQATT and SNEGSKA (reference sequence). CDR3 loop: CSARGLADNEQFF. The DNA of the CDR3 is TGCAGTGCTCGGGGACTAGCGGACAATGAGCAGTTCTTC.